These 24 T cell receptor beta chains share one sample of origin, sequenced in a study of shared T cell receptors in the human thymus. Libraries were prepared by immunoSEQ multiplex PCR; TCRdb keeps only in-frame clonotypes and omits some of them. The sample has approximately 730,000 clones, roughly 88% seen once. These records were also assigned to another study, of human thymus T cells.

The source material was thymocytes. The receptors were sampled from a girl under two years old with a congenital heart defect.

This chain uses TRBV4-1 with TRBJ1-2; TRBD1 might be the D (6 bases). This CDR3 region has 15 residues. Between the trimmed V and J ends, which lost 6 bases and 5 bases, there was a span of 19 bases. CDR1 and CDR2 from the germline V gene are MGHRA and YSYEKL. CDR3 sequence: CASSPGAEPHYGYTF. As DNA, the CDR3 is TGCGCCAGCAGTCCAGGGGCCGAGCCCCATTATGGCTACACCTTC.

The chain has TRBV9 and TRBJ2-1; D is perhaps TRBD1 (8 bases). Germline V CDR1 and CDR2: SGDLS, YYNGEE. Deletions cut 3 bases from V and 1 base from J, with 29 bases between. This CDR3 has 21 amino acids. CDR3 protein: CASSEGGTGSPQGHSYNEQFF. In DNA form, the CDR3 reads TGTGCCAGCAGCGAGGGAGGGACAGGTAGTCCCCAGGGTCATTCCTACAATGAGCAGTTCTTC.

The chain recombines TRBV4-1 with TRBJ1-2; 7 nucleotides align to TRBD1. Germline-derived CDR1 and CDR2 are MGHRA and YSYEKL. J gave up 5 bases and V 1 base, and 4 bases lay outside the gene matches. The length of the CDR3 is 14 residues. CDR3 in DNA: TGCGCCAGCAGCCAAGTGGGACAGACGTATGGCTACACCTTC. This translates into CASSQVGQTYGYTF.

This chain joins TRBV7-2 and TRBJ1-2; D is perhaps TRBD1 (6 bases). The germline V gene encodes CDR1 SGHTA and CDR2 FQGNSA. V gave up 5 bases and J gave up 4 bases, with 20 bases separating them. The CDR3 has 16 amino acids. CDR3 in amino acids: CASSPFLDRPSYGYTF. CDR3 in DNA: TGTGCCAGCAGCCCCTTTTTAGACAGGCCTTCCTATGGCTACACCTTC.

The chain links TRBV28 to TRBJ2-5; TRBD1 might be the D (6 bases). The CDR3 is made up of 15 amino acids. V was trimmed by 4 bases and J by 3 bases, leaving 15 bases between them. CDR1 is MDHEN and CDR2 is SYDVKM in the germline V gene. For the CDR3, the DNA is TGTGCCAGCAGTTCTCCCCGGACAGCGAAAGAGACCCAGTACTTC. Its protein product is CASSSPRTAKETQYF.

This chain joins TRBV6-5 and TRBJ1-2; 7 positions match TRBD1. Germline V lookup: CDR1 MNHEY, CDR2 SVGAGI. The CDR3 loop spans 14 amino acids. Unmatched junction bases numbered 11, after V lost 2 bases and J lost 11 bases. CDR3 coding DNA: TGTGCCAGCAGTTACGTAATCCGGGACAGAAATTACACCTTC. Its translation: CASSYVIRDRNYTF.

This chain uses TRBV2 with TRBJ1-1; 7 bases are a match to TRBD1. Unmatched junction bases numbered 17, after V lost 4 bases and J lost 0 bases. CDR3 length: 19 amino acids. Germline V CDR1 and CDR2: SNHLY, FYNNEI. The CDR3 DNA sequence: TGTGCCAGCAGTGCCCCAGGGGGGCAGCTAGAGAGGATGAACACTGAAGCTTTCTTT. Translation gives CASSAPGGQLERMNTEAFF. Full variable domain (remainder filled in from reference TRBV2 and TRBJ1-1): EPEVTQTPSHQVTQMGQEVILRCVPISNHLYFYWYRQILGQKVEFLVSFYNNEISEKSEIFDDQFSVERPDGSNFTLKIRSTKLEDSAMYFCASSAPGGQLERMNTEAFFGQGTRLTVV.

The rearrangement links TRBV27 to TRBJ2-5, with 8 bases lining up with TRBD1. V was clipped by 4 bases and J by 3 bases; unmatched bases: 4. The CDR3 has 14 amino acids. Per the germline V gene, CDR1 is MNHEY and CDR2 is SMNVEV (reference sequence). DNA for the CDR3: TGTGCCAGCAGTTCACAGACAGGGGAAGAGACCCAGTACTTC. Translation gives CASSSQTGEETQYF.

The chain recombines TRBV28 with TRBJ2-1; 13 bases are shared with TRBD2. CDR3 length equals 16 residues. Germline V gives CDR1 MDHEN, CDR2 SYDVKM. With 3 bases clipped from V and 6 bases from J, the junction kept 5 bases outside the gene matches. The CDR3 region is CASSFLRLAGGNEQFF. The CDR3 coding sequence is TGTGCCAGCAGTTTTCTCCGACTAGCGGGGGGCAATGAGCAGTTCTTC. Based on the CDR3 plus reference TRBV28 and TRBJ2-1, the full variable domain is DVKVTQSSRYLVKRTGEKVFLECVQDMDHENMFWYRQDPGLGLRLIYFSYDVKMKEKGDIPEGYSVSREKKERFSLILESASTNQTSMYLCASSFLRLAGGNEQFFGPGTRLTVL.

The V call is TRBV19, the J call TRBJ2-5; D possibly corresponds to TRBD1 (5 bases). With 8 bases removed from V and 7 bases from J, the gap between germline ends came to 17 bases. CDR3 length equals 13 residues. Per the germline V gene, CDR1 is LNHDA and CDR2 is SQIVND (reference sequence). The CDR3 sequence: CASGKGIQGTQYF. The CDR3 region has the DNA TGTGCCAGTGGAAAAGGGATCCAGGGGACCCAGTACTTC.

As to this clone: Its ends do not fully match the called genes, so a read error is possible. The chain carries TRBV5-1 and TRBJ1-6, with TRBD1 matching over 7 bases. Per the germline V gene, CDR1 is SGHRS and CDR2 is YFSETQ. The CDR3 totals 15 residues. The CDR3 sequence: CASRRTGSYNPPLHF. The CDR3 DNA is TGCGCCAGCAGGAGGACAGGCTCCTATAATCCACCCCTCCACTTT.

The CDR3 region has the DNA TGCGCCAGCAGCCAAAGGGACACCTACGAGCAGTACTTC. The encoded protein is CASSQRDTYEQYF. This chain joins TRBV4-1 and TRBJ2-7; D might be TRBD1 (6 bases). The germline gives CDR1 MGHRA, CDR2 YSYEKL. The CDR3 totals 13 residues. Trimming cost V 2 bases and J 2 bases, with 7 bases left between them.

The CDR3, as DNA: TGTGCCAGCACTGATTCTTGCAGGGTGGTAGGCTACGAGCAGTACTTC. It specifies CASTDSCRVVGYEQYF. The chain couples TRBV21-1 to TRBJ2-7; whether TRBD1, the table's D call, matches the DNA was not checked. TRBV21-1 is reported as a pseudogene. This CDR3 is built from 16 residues.

The V call is TRBV7-2, the J call TRBJ2-7, with 9 bases lining up with TRBD1. This CDR3 is 17 amino acids long. Germline CDR1 and CDR2: SGHTA and FQGNSA. V lost 3 bases, J lost 5 bases, and 14 bases stayed unmatched. The CDR3 here is CASSFQTGTGLSDEQYF. DNA for the CDR3: TGTGCCAGCAGCTTCCAGACCGGGACAGGGTTGAGTGACGAGCAGTACTTC.

In DNA, the CDR3 is TGTGCCAGTAGTATAGGGACAGGGGCCTATGGCTACACCTTC. This gives the protein CASSIGTGAYGYTF. This chain joins TRBV19 and TRBJ1-2, with 9 bases lining up with TRBD1. The V and J ends lost 1 base and 4 bases, in that order; junction bases with no gene match: 1. CDR1 and CDR2 (germline): LNHDA, SQIVND (reference sequence). The CDR3 covers 14 residues.

V is TRBV6-1 and J is TRBJ1-1, with 8 bases that match TRBD1. J was trimmed by 1 base and V by 1 base; bases with no gene match: 2. CDR3 length: 15 amino acids. CDR1 and CDR2 (germline): MNHNS, SASEGT. CDR3 amino acids: CASSEDGTGNTEAFF. CDR3 bases: TGTGCCAGCAGTGAAGACGGGACAGGGAACACTGAAGCTTTCTTT.

The CDR3 DNA is TGTGCCATCAGTGAGTCGAGAGTCCAGGGTTTTCGACAGCCCCAGCATTTT. Translated: CAISESRVQGFRQPQHF. This chain connects TRBV10-3 to TRBJ1-5; D may be TRBD1 (5 bases). This CDR3 is 17 amino acids long. The V end lost 0 bases, the J end lost 7 bases, and 19 bases lay between the germline ends. Germline V gives CDR1 ENHRY, CDR2 SYGVKD.

The chain carries TRBV15 and TRBJ2-5, with D perhaps TRBD2 (6 bases). This CDR3 contains 16 residues. V was shortened by 7 bases and J by 4 bases, with 22 bases between the two germline ends. CDR1 is LNHNV and CDR2 is YYDKDF in the germline V gene (reference sequence). The CDR3 spells CATTKTLGTPRETQYF. The CDR3 DNA is TGTGCCACCACGAAAACCTTAGGGACTCCCAGAGAGACCCAGTACTTC.

The chain carries TRBV7-6 and TRBJ2-7; 8 bases match TRBD1. CDR3 length equals 13 residues. The J segment lost 6 bases and the V segment lost 4 bases, leaving 5 bases of the junction unmatched. CDR1 and CDR2 (germline): SGHVS, FNYEAQ. The chain's CDR3 is CASSYSRGREQYF. Here the CDR3 DNA reads TGTGCCAGCAGCTACTCCAGGGGGCGCGAGCAGTACTTC.

This clone was counted a single time. The rearrangement links TRBV6-5 to TRBJ2-7; 8 bases map to TRBD1. The V gene's germline CDR1 is MNHEY and CDR2 SVGAGI. The CDR3 extends over 14 amino acids. J gave up 2 bases and V 9 bases, and 9 bases lay outside the gene matches. The CDR3 sequence is CASRGQELTYEQYF. CDR3 in DNA: TGTGCCAGTCGGGGACAGGAGTTAACCTACGAGCAGTACTTC.

As regards this clone: This specimen includes other DNA sequences encoding the same CDR3. The J gene is TRBJ1-6, the V gene TRBV9; no firm D call. The CDR3 contains 12 residues. Trimming removed 4 bases at V and 9 bases at J, with 8 bases between. Germline assignment: CDR1 SGDLS and CDR2 YYNGEE. The CDR3 loop is CASSLEGSPLHF. CDR3 DNA sequence: TGTGCCAGCAGCCTCGAGGGTTCACCCCTCCACTTT.

The chain carries TRBV28 and TRBJ2-7; 10 bases line up with TRBD1. With V trimmed by 10 bases and J by 8 bases, 14 bases remained unmatched. CDR1 and CDR2 from the germline V gene are MDHEN and SYDVKM. The CDR3 spans 14 residues. CDR3 in DNA: TGTGCCACCAGGTCGGACAGGGGGGGGAAGAAGCAGTACTTC. Amino acids: CATRSDRGGKKQYF.

This sequence joins TRBV4-3 and TRBJ1-2; no clear D gene. This CDR3 is 16 amino acids long. Germline V gene sequence: CDR1 LGHNA, CDR2 YSLEER. V was shortened by 0 bases and J by 4 bases, with 15 bases between the two germline ends. In DNA, the CDR3 is TGCGCCAGCAGCCAAGATGGAGGGCACTCCCCCTATGGCTACACCTTC. It is translated as CASSQDGGHSPYGYTF.

The chain recombines TRBV10-3 with TRBJ1-1; tentative D call: TRBD1 (6 bases). Germline V gene data show CDR1 as ENHRY and CDR2 as SYGVKD. The CDR3 is 14 amino acids. Trimming shortened V by 4 bases and J by 0 bases, and 9 bases separated the two germline ends. For the CDR3, the DNA is TGTGCCATCAGTGGGGGACACATGAACACTGAAGCTTTCTTT. Its translation: CAISGGHMNTEAFF.